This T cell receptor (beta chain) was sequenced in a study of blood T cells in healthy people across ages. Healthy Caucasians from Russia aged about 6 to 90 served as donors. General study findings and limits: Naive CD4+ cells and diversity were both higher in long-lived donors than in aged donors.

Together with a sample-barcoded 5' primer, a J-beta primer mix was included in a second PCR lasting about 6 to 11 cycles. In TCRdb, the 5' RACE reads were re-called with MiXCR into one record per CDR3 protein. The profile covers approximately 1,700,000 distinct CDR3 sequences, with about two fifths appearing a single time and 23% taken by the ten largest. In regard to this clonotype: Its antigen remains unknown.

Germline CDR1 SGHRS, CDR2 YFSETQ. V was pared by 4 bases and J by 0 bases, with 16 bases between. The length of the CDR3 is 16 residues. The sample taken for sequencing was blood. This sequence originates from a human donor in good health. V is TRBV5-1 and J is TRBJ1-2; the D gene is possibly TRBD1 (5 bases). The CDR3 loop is CASSTPVDTPNYGYTF. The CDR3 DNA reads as TGCGCCAGCAGCACTCCGGTGGACACCCCTAACTATGGCTACACCTTC.